The 14 T cell receptor beta chains below come from one sample, sequenced in a study of immune evolution from preneoplasia to lung adenocarcinoma (dated by TCRdb to about 2021). Preparation of the library involved the immunoSEQ multiplex PCR assay. TCRdb stores this immuneACCESS table with in-frame sequences only. Part of the clones is absent; in the studies checked, under half of the shortfall reflects unresolved V genes, and no reason is known for the rest. This sample holds approximately 3,700 clones; about 76% were observed only once. The top ten hold about 11% of the sample. Sequencing was carried out using FFPE minimally invasive lung adenocarcinoma tissue. Sample cell subset or site, as interpreted from the label and publication: micro-invasive lung adenocarcinoma (MIA). The receptors derive from a person aged 65 to 85 with lung adenocarcinoma.

The genes are TRBV5-1 and TRBJ2-1; TRBD2 is a possible D gene (7 bases). The CDR3 runs to 15 residues. V was shortened by 3 bases and J by 9 bases, with 19 bases between the two germline ends. Per the germline V gene, CDR1 is SGHRS and CDR2 is YFSETQ. CDR3 sequence: CASSSKAGAVPEQFF. The DNA of the CDR3 is TGCGCCAGCAGCTCAAAGGCGGGGGCGGTTCCTGAGCAGTTCTTC. Complete variable domain (other parts from reference TRBV5-1 and TRBJ2-1): KAGVTQTPRYLIKTRGQQVTLSCSPISGHRSVSWYQQTPGQGLQFLFEYFSETQRNKGNFPGRFSGRQFSNSRSEMNVSTLELGDSALYLCASSSKAGAVPEQFFGPGTRLTVL.

The chain has TRBV10-1 and TRBJ2-3; D gene ambiguous. The germline V and J ends were trimmed by 2 bases and 1 base, with 7 bases remaining between them. The V gene's germline CDR1 is WNHNN and CDR2 SYGVQD (reference sequence). CDR3 size: 14 residues. Here the CDR3 DNA reads TGCGCCAGCAGTGAGGCATCCGGCACAGATACGCAGTATTTT. It yields the protein CASSEASGTDTQYF.

V usage is TRBV5-6 and J usage is TRBJ1-1; D is undetermined. Trimming removed 1 base from V and 5 bases from J, with 12 bases in between. Germline CDR1 SGHDT, CDR2 YYEEEE. The CDR3 runs 14 residues. The CDR3 DNA sequence: TGTGCCAGCAGCTTGTTTCGTGGCTGGACTGAAGCTTTCTTT. It yields the protein CASSLFRGWTEAFF.

The genes are TRBV10-3 and TRBJ1-5; possible D gene TRBD1, 6 bases. V was cut by 6 bases and J by 3 bases, with 15 bases left in between. The CDR3 loop spans 15 amino acids. CDR1 and CDR2 from the germline V gene are ENHRY and SYGVKD. CDR3 residues: CAISPVAGDNQPQHF. As DNA, the CDR3 is TGTGCCATCAGCCCCGTGGCAGGGGACAATCAGCCCCAGCATTTT.

The V and J genes are TRBV4-2 and TRBJ2-3; D could derive from TRBD1 or TRBD2 (5 bases each). Per the germline V gene, CDR1 is LGHNA and CDR2 is YNFKEQ. This CDR3 spans 18 amino acids. Trimming removed 0 bases from V and 2 bases from J, with 18 bases in between. The DNA of the CDR3 is TGTGCCAGCAGCCAAGATGCAAGGGGACCAAACCCCACAGATACGCAGTATTTT. This translates into CASSQDARGPNPTDTQYF.

The sample holds a few counts of this clone. The gene calls are TRBV5-6 and TRBJ1-5; the D gene is possibly TRBD1 (6 bases). The CDR3 loop spans 18 amino acids. Germline V gene data show CDR1 as SGHDT and CDR2 as YYEEEE. V was shortened by 2 bases and J by 0 bases, with 18 bases between the two germline ends. In DNA, the CDR3 is TGTGCCAGCAGCTTCAGAGGCAGGGGCGGCGATAGCAATCAGCCCCAGCATTTT. It codes for CASSFRGRGGDSNQPQHF.

The chain couples TRBV7-2 to TRBJ1-3; D is ambiguous. The CDR3 consists of 16 residues. Trimming removed 5 bases at V and 0 bases at J, with 14 bases between. Germline-derived CDR1 and CDR2 are SGHTA and FQGNSA. CDR3 protein: CASSQAGSSSGNTIYF. The CDR3 DNA follows: TGTGCCAGCAGCCAAGCCGGGTCGAGCTCTGGAAACACCATATATTTT.

This clone was seen more than once but under ten times. The V call is TRBV5-6, the J call TRBJ2-5, with D unclear. V lost 1 base to trimming and J lost 7 bases, with 17 bases between them. This CDR3 comprises 15 residues. The germline CDR1 and CDR2 sequences are SGHDT and YYEEEE. CDR3 sequence reads: CASSLRWIRVRTQYF. DNA for the CDR3: TGTGCCAGCAGCTTGAGGTGGATTCGAGTTCGGACCCAGTACTTC.

The chain links TRBV6-6 to TRBJ2-7, with TRBD1 matching over 11 bases. From germline, CDR1 is MNHNY and CDR2 SVGAGI (reference sequence). With 2 bases clipped from V and 7 bases from J, the junction kept 7 bases outside the gene matches. This CDR3 region has 15 residues. For the CDR3, the DNA is TGTGCCAGCAGTTACAACCGGGACAGGGGGGGGGAGCAGTACTTC. Its translation is CASSYNRDRGGEQYF.

This chain connects TRBV7-2 to TRBJ1-4; 11 positions match TRBD1. The trim removed 5 bases at V and 7 bases at J, leaving 6 bases unmatched. The CDR3 consists of 15 residues. Per germline, CDR1 SGHTA and CDR2 FQGNSA. The CDR3 DNA is TGTGCCAGCAGCGCATACGGGACAGGGGGTGAAAAACTGTTTTTT. Translation: CASSAYGTGGEKLFF.

The rearrangement links TRBV7-9 to TRBJ2-5; D unresolved. Trimming stripped 5 bases from V and 3 bases from J, with 10 bases between. This CDR3 comprises 13 residues. Germline-derived CDR1 and CDR2 are SEHNR and FQNEAQ (reference sequence). The CDR3 is CASSHPMEETQYF. CDR3 in DNA: TGTGCCAGCAGCCACCCCATGGAAGAGACCCAGTACTTC.

This clone was counted a single time. V gene TRBV6-6 combines with J gene TRBJ1-1; D is possibly TRBD1 (5 bases). In germline, CDR1 is MNHNY, CDR2 SVGAGI (reference sequence). The V end lost 2 bases, the J end lost 5 bases, and 12 bases lay between the germline ends. The CDR3 runs 14 residues. The CDR3 region has the DNA TGTGCCAGCAGTTACGGGGCCAGAGGGACTGAAGCTTTCTTT. Translated: CASSYGARGTEAFF.

The genes are TRBV2 and TRBJ1-2, with unresolved D. Germline loops: CDR1 SNHLY, CDR2 FYNNEI. The CDR3 covers 13 residues. V dropped 0 bases and J dropped 1 base, with 3 bases sitting between them. For the CDR3, the DNA is TGTGCCAGCAGTGAAGCGTATAACTATGGCTACACCTTC. The encoded protein is CASSEAYNYGYTF.

The chain is built from TRBV5-6 and TRBJ2-3; unclear D gene. Trimming left V 0 bases short and J 4 bases short, with 6 bases between. Germline V lookup: CDR1 SGHDT, CDR2 YYEEEE. The CDR3 covers 13 residues. The CDR3 loop is CASSLVGSDTQYF. CDR3 nucleotides: TGTGCCAGCAGCTTGGTGGGTTCAGATACGCAGTATTTT.